This is a list of T cell receptor beta chains from one sample in a study of post-analysis software for immune sequencing data. TCRdb reprocessed the PCR reads with MiXCR, giving one entry per CDR3 protein. The data hold about 820,000 distinct CDR3 sequences, with roughly 50% observed a single time. The sequenced material came from blood. These receptors came from a girl aged 5-17 years with multiple sclerosis. Both conserved end residues are part of each CDR3. The order of the fields is J gene, clone size, V gene, D gene, CDR3 length, CDR3 DNA, CDR3 protein. A D gene is named only where the DNA matches it firmly. Clone size is stated in some rows and not others, as once, few, many or a class when expanded.

TRBJ2-5 . TRBV29-1 . 12 TGCAGCTTAGGGTGTCTCCAAGAGACCCAGTACTTC CSLGCLQETQYF
TRBJ1-2 . TRBV18 . 14 TGTGCCAGCTCACCACGGGACGGCAGTAAAGGCTACACCTTC CASSPRDGSKGYTF
TRBJ1-2 . TRBV4-1 . 12 TGCGCCAGCAGCCTAACAGGGACTGGCTACACCTTC CASSLTGTGYTF
TRBJ2-1 many TRBV5-1 . 13 TGTGCCAGCAGCTTAGTCTCCTACAATGAGCAGTTCTTC CASSLVSYNEQFF
TRBJ2-3 . TRBV5-1 TRBD2 16 TGCGCCAGCCTTCGGACTAGCGGGGCGATCACAGATACGCAGTATTTT CASLRTSGAITDTQYF
TRBJ2-5 . TRBV20-1 TRBD2 15 TGCAGTGCTAGAGATCTCAGGCTAGCGGGAGGGGAGCAGTACTTC CSARDLRLAGGEQYF
TRBJ2-7 few TRBV7-9 TRBD2 14 TGTGCCAGCAGCTTGTCTAGCGGGGAGGCAGAGCAGTACTTC CASSLSSGEAEQYF
TRBJ2-7 few TRBV28 . 13 TGTGCCAGCAGTTTTTACCGGAAGTACGAGCAGTACTTC CASSFYRKYEQYF
TRBJ2-7 . TRBV5-1 . 14 TGCGCCAGCAGCCCGATAGACGTCGGTCTCGAGCAGTACTTC CASSPIDVGLEQYF
TRBJ2-7 . TRBV20-1 TRBD2 15 TGCAGTGCCACCGAGGTAGCGGGAATGGTGGGCGAGCAGTACTTC CSATEVAGMVGEQYF
TRBJ2-3 . TRBV12-3/TRBV12-4 TRBD2 17 TGTGCCAGCAGTCCCCGACTAGCGGGAGGGAACACAGATACGCAGTATTTT CASSPRLAGGNTDTQYF
TRBJ2-5 few TRBV12-3/TRBV12-4 TRBD2 13 TGTGCCAGCAGATATAGCGGGGTTGAGACCCAGTACTTC CASRYSGVETQYF
TRBJ1-1 . TRBV20-1 . 12 TGCAGTGCTAGAGATGGCAGGGCTGAAGCTTTCTTT CSARDGRAEAFF
TRBJ2-1 . TRBV7-2 . 12 TGTGCCAGCAGCCCCTCCAGACTTGAGCAGTTCTTC CASSPSRLEQFF
TRBJ2-3 . TRBV5-5 . 15 TGTGCCAGCAGCCTCAGACACGAAAGCACAGATACGCAGTATTTT CASSLRHESTDTQYF
TRBJ1-1 . TRBV29-1 . 12 TGCAGCGTTGGGGAGGGAACCACTGAAGCTTTCTTT CSVGEGTTEAFF
TRBJ2-3 . TRBV4-2 TRBD1 15 TGTGCCAGCAGCCAAGGTGGACAGGGAGAGAGTACGCAGTATTTT CASSQGGQGESTQYF
TRBJ2-1 few TRBV6-1 TRBD2 16 TGTGCCAGCAGTGCCCGGGGGAGCGGGAGCTACAATGAGCAGTTCTTC CASSARGSGSYNEQFF
TRBJ2-1 . TRBV29-1 . 11 TGCAGCGTTGAAAGGGTCACTGAGCAGTTCTTC CSVERVTEQFF
TRBJ2-1 few TRBV7-2 TRBD2 15 TGTGCCAGCAGCTTAGAGGGGACTACGCTTAATGAGCAGTTCTTC CASSLEGTTLNEQFF
TRBJ1-1 . TRBV12-3/TRBV12-4 . 15 TGTGCCAGCAGTTCTCGGGTCGGGGCGAACACTGAAGCTTTCTTT CASSSRVGANTEAFF
TRBJ2-7 . TRBV6-5 TRBD1 16 TGTGCCAGCAGTTACTCGCGGGACAGGGGCTCCTACGAGCAGTACTTC CASSYSRDRGSYEQYF
TRBJ1-5 . TRBV28 . 13 TGTGCCAGCAGGGGGGAGGGAGGTCAGCCCCAGCATTTT CASRGEGGQPQHF
TRBJ2-7 few TRBV15 . 14 TGTGCCACCAGCAGAGGCGGGAACCTCTACGAGCAGTACTTC CATSRGGNLYEQYF
TRBJ2-6 . TRBV20-1 . 15 TGCAGTGCTAGATGGTCGGGGTCTGGGGCCAACGTCCTGACTTTC CSARWSGSGANVLTF
TRBJ2-6 few TRBV12-3/TRBV12-4 . 14 TGTGCCAGCTGTATTGTAGGTGGGGCCAACGTCCTGACTTTC CASCIVGGANVLTF
TRBJ2-5 . TRBV5-1 . 14 TGCGCCAGCAGCCTACAGGAGGCCCAAGAGACCCAGTACTTC CASSLQEAQETQYF
TRBJ1-6 . TRBV6-5 TRBD1 20 TGTGCCAGCAGTTACTCGATCGGGGACAGGGGGTTCTCCTATAATTCACCCCTCCACTTT CASSYSIGDRGFSYNSPLHF
TRBJ1-2 . TRBV19 . 15 TGTGCCAGTAGTAAGCAGTGGGGGCCGGACTATGGCTACACCTTC CASSKQWGPDYGYTF
TRBJ2-1 once TRBV5-5 . 13 TGTGCCAGCAGCTGGACCCGCGACAATGAGCAGTTCTTC CASSWTRDNEQFF
TRBJ1-5 . TRBV12-5 . 15 TGTGCTAGTGGTCACCTGAGGGCCTCAGTAGGAGCCCAGCATTTT CASGHLRASVGAQHF
TRBJ2-3 . TRBV7-2 . 13 TGTGCCAGCAGCTTTCGAGTAGGGGATACGCAGTATTTT CASSFRVGDTQYF
TRBJ1-2 . TRBV5-1 TRBD1 14 TGCGCCAGCAGCCAGGACAGGGGGAGTCTTGGCTACACCTTC CASSQDRGSLGYTF
TRBJ2-5 . TRBV15 TRBD1 15 TGTGCCACCAGCAGAGAGCAGTACAGGGGAGAGACCCAGTACTTC CATSREQYRGETQYF
TRBJ1-2 . TRBV6-5 . 15 TGTGCCAGCAGTTTTAGGGGTACAGCTAACTATGGCTACACCTTC CASSFRGTANYGYTF
TRBJ2-6 few TRBV5-1 . 16 TGCGCCAGCAGCTTGGCCGGACAGAGAGGGGCCAACGTCCTGACTTTC CASSLAGQRGANVLTF
TRBJ2-1 once TRBV6-5 . 20 TGTGCCAGCAGTTTTAGTACGCAAGAGCGGGTGGGGGGTATATACAATGAGCAGTTCTTC CASSFSTQERVGGIYNEQFF
TRBJ1-1 . TRBV3-1 TRBD1 15 TGTGCCAGCAGCCCGAGTCCCGGGACAGGGGGGTACGCTTTCTTT CASSPSPGTGGYAFF
TRBJ2-3 . TRBV5-1 . 14 TGCGCCAGCAGTACCGGGACTGGCACAGATACGCAGTATTTT CASSTGTGTDTQYF
TRBJ2-7 . TRBV7-9 . 11 TGTGCCAGCGGCGGGTGCTACGAGCAGTACTTC CASGGCYEQYF
TRBJ2-3 . TRBV7-7 . 15 TGTGCCAGCAGCTTATGGGCGGGGCCTACAGATACGCAGTATTTT CASSLWAGPTDTQYF
TRBJ2-5 . TRBV21-1 . 20 TGTGCCAGCAGCAAAGTAGGAGAGGGATTACAGACAAGCCTCAAAGAGACCCAGTACTTC CASSKVGEGLQTSLKETQYF
TRBJ2-1 . TRBV20-1 . 12 TGCAGTGCTAGAGATTTAGCGGACGAGCAGTTCTTC CSARDLADEQFF
TRBJ2-5 . TRBV20-1 . 11 TGCGCTAGTTTCACCGAAGGGACCCAGTACTTC CASFTEGTQYF
TRBJ2-1 . TRBV24-1 . 14 TGTGCCACCAGTGCTGAGGGACGGGCGAATGAGCAGTTCTTC CATSAEGRANEQFF
TRBJ2-1 . TRBV29-1 TRBD2 17 TGCAGCGTTGTAGGACTAGCTAAAGCGAACGACTACAATGAGCAGTTCTTC CSVVGLAKANDYNEQFF
TRBJ1-4 . TRBV20-1 . 11 TGCAGTGCTAGAGAGGAGGAAAAACTGTTTTTT CSAREEEKLFF
TRBJ2-7 . TRBV4-1 . 16 TGCGCCAGCAGCCCCCTGAGAGGCCAGGGTGGGTACGAGCAGTACTTC CASSPLRGQGGYEQYF
TRBJ2-5 . TRBV10-3 TRBD2 16 TGTGCCATCAGTAGTAGGGGACTAGCGGGAGGAGAGACCCAGTACTTC CAISSRGLAGGETQYF
TRBJ2-7 . TRBV5-1 TRBD2 17 TGCGCCAGCAGCTTGGCCGTGGGGAGGGGTAGTTCCTACGAGCAGTACTTC CASSLAVGRGSSYEQYF
TRBJ2-3 . TRBV5-1 TRBD2 17 TGCGCCAGCAGCCCACCCCAGACTAGCGGGCCCACAGATACGCAGTATTTT CASSPPQTSGPTDTQYF
TRBJ2-7 . TRBV15 . 14 TGTGCCACCAGCAGAGTAGGGCAACTCTACGAGCAGTACTTC CATSRVGQLYEQYF